This T cell receptor beta chain was identified in a study of blood T cell repertoires in COVID-19. V was pared by 7 bases and J by 8 bases, with 7 bases of the junction left unmatched. This CDR3 spans 13 amino acids. The V gene's germline CDR1 is SSHAT and CDR2 FNYEAQ (reference sequence). Produced via immunoSEQ multiplex PCR; TCRdb's table is partial and in-frame only. The repertoire holds roughly 250,000 clones, with 70% to 90% as singletons. The clonotype comes from a woman in her 30s who had recovered from COVID-19. The V call is TRBV7-7, the J call TRBJ2-5; TRBD1 matches at 10 bases. What was sequenced was PBMCs or T cells enriched from blood (not recorded which). The CDR3 DNA sequence: TGTGCCAGCATGGTCGACAGGGGGCAAACCCAGTACTTC. Translation: CASMVDRGQTQYF.